The 22 T cell receptor beta chains given below trace back to one sample, sequenced in a study of early T cells in non-severe SARS-CoV-2 infection. MiXCR, run by TCRdb on the 5' RACE reads, gives a single entry per CDR3 protein. The sample includes 85,000 to 100,000 distinct CDR3 sequences, approximately 16% of them seen just once. The sample consisted of whole blood. The receptors shown here come from an adult who was a healthcare worker with PCR-confirmed SARS-CoV-2 infection or an uninfected control (not recorded which).

This clonotype was detected only once. V usage is TRBV20-1 and J usage is TRBJ1-1; 7 nucleotides match TRBD1. The CDR3 is made up of 14 amino acids. Germline CDR1 and CDR2: DFQATT and SNEGSKA (reference sequence). V lost 5 bases, J lost 3 bases, and 9 bases stayed unmatched. This chain's CDR3 is CSAFETGSDTEAFF. As DNA, the CDR3 is TGCAGTGCTTTCGAGACAGGGTCGGACACTGAAGCTTTCTTT.

This chain uses TRBV4-3 with TRBJ2-7; D is undetermined. V shed 0 bases and J shed 6 bases, with 9 bases lying between them. This CDR3 is 13 amino acids long. The germline CDR1 and CDR2 sequences are LGHNA and YSLEER. This CDR3 is CASSQERVGEQYF. CDR3 bases: TGCGCCAGCAGCCAAGAACGAGTAGGCGAGCAGTACTTC.

J is TRBJ1-1 and V is TRBV7-9; D ambiguous. Germline V CDR1 and CDR2: SEHNR, FQNEAQ (reference sequence). The CDR3 extends over 18 amino acids. The V end lost 5 bases, the J end lost 1 base, and 23 bases lay between the germline ends. As DNA, the CDR3 is TGTGCCAGCAGCAACTCCCGGGCGGTGGGCAAACCGAACACTGAAGCTTTCTTT. Protein: CASSNSRAVGKPNTEAFF. Full variable domain (rest looked up from reference TRBV7-9 and TRBJ1-1): DTGVSQNPRHKITKRGQNVTFRCDPISEHNRLYWYRQTLGQGPEFLTYFQNEAQLEKSRLLSDRFSAERPKGSFSTLEIQRTEQGDSAMYLCASSNSRAVGKPNTEAFFGQGTRLTVV.

The genes are TRBV18 and TRBJ2-7, with TRBD1 identical over 7 bases. This CDR3 is built from 14 residues. The germline V gene has CDR1 KGHSH and CDR2 LQKENI. The J segment lost 3 bases and the V segment lost 0 bases, leaving 2 bases of the junction unmatched. The CDR3, as DNA: TGTGCCAGCTCACCACCCTCAGGGGGCTACGAGCAGTACTTC. Translation gives CASSPPSGGYEQYF.

The V gene is TRBV2, the J gene TRBJ1-1; D may be TRBD1 (5 bases). Trimming stripped 7 bases from V and 0 bases from J, with 18 bases between. The CDR3 is made up of 16 amino acids. Germline CDR1 is SNHLY and CDR2 is FYNNEI. CDR3 amino acids: CASTGVGPPMNTEAFF. CDR3 bases: TGTGCCAGCACTGGTGTGGGGCCCCCGATGAACACTGAAGCTTTCTTT.

This clonotype was counted many times. The V gene is TRBV10-3, the J gene TRBJ2-1, with 14 bases matching TRBD2. The CDR3 extends over 16 amino acids. Trimming took 4 bases from V and 7 from J; bases not matched to a gene: 6. Germline assignment: CDR1 ENHRY and CDR2 SYGVKD. The CDR3 DNA sequence: TGTGCCATCAGTGGCGGACTAGCGGGAGGAGGGAATGAGCAGTTCTTC. Its translation is CAISGGLAGGGNEQFF.

The V gene is TRBV11-2, the J gene TRBJ2-1; a possible D gene is TRBD2 (5 bases). The V and J ends lost 1 base and 9 bases respectively, with 13 bases between them. Per the germline V gene, CDR1 is SGHAT and CDR2 is FQNNGV. The CDR3 totals 14 residues. DNA of the CDR3: TGTGCCAGCAGCTTAGTCCGGGAAGTAAGTGAGCAGTTCTTC. Its protein product is CASSLVREVSEQFF.

This clonotype was recorded a few times. The CDR3 is CASSELYTNTEAFF. Here the CDR3 DNA reads TGTGCCAGCAGCGAACTCTACACGAACACTGAAGCTTTCTTT. This sequence joins TRBV6-2 or TRBV6-3 and TRBJ1-1, with D unclear. Germline CDR1 MNHEY, CDR2 SVGEGT. Trimming took off 6 bases at V and 1 base at J, with 12 bases between the two ends. This CDR3 has 14 residues.

The sample holds a few counts of this clonotype. The J gene is TRBJ1-3, the V gene TRBV20-1; D ambiguous. Germline V CDR1 and CDR2: DFQATT, SNEGSKA (reference sequence). The CDR3 runs 14 residues. Trimming removed 1 base at V and 0 bases at J, with 7 bases between. CDR3 in DNA: TGCAGTGCTAGAGGTCCCATCTCTGGAAACACCATATATTTT. Its translation: CSARGPISGNTIYF.

The gene calls are TRBV30 and TRBJ1-6; 7 nucleotides line up with TRBD1. The CDR3 sequence is 12 residues long. Germline assignment: CDR1 GTSNPN and CDR2 SVGIG (reference sequence). With 6 bases clipped from V and 5 bases from J, the junction kept 1 base outside the gene matches. CDR3 DNA sequence: TGTGCCTGCGACAGGGATAATTCACCCCTCCACTTT. This encodes CACDRDNSPLHF.

This clonotype was recorded many times. The chain has TRBV12-3 or TRBV12-4 and TRBJ2-5, with D perhaps being TRBD1 or TRBD2 (5 bases each). Trimming shortened V by 6 bases and J by 5 bases, and 10 bases separated the two germline ends. CDR3 length: 12 amino acids. The DNA for the CDR3 is TGTGCCAGCAGCCAACGGGGCGAGACCCAGTACTTC. This codes for CASSQRGETQYF.

Comments on this clonotype: This sequence may be a read error, since a much larger clone differs from it by one base. CDR3 coding DNA: TGTGCCAGCACTACCGCTAGGGGGAATAATTCACCCCTCCACTTT. This sequence encodes CASTTARGNNSPLHF. The chain joins TRBV28 to TRBJ1-6; TRBD1 is a possible D gene (6 bases). This CDR3 region has 15 residues. Germline-derived CDR1 and CDR2 are MDHEN and SYDVKM. V shed 7 bases and J shed 5 bases, with 15 bases lying between them.

The chain couples TRBV12-5 to TRBJ2-7, with D unresolved. V lost 9 bases and J 0 bases, leaving 6 bases between the germline ends. CDR1 LGHNT and CDR2 FRNRAP come from the germline V gene. This CDR3 has 11 amino acids. CDR3 in amino acids: CASGGSYEQYF. The DNA for the CDR3 is TGTGCTAGCGGCGGCTCCTACGAGCAGTACTTC.

This clonotype was recorded at least ten times. The J gene is TRBJ1-1, the V gene TRBV27; D uncertain. CDR3 size: 14 residues. Trimming took 1 base from V and 4 from J, leaving 10 bases between them. CDR1 is MNHEY and CDR2 is SMNVEV in the germline V gene (reference sequence). The CDR3 nucleotides are TGTGCCAGCAGTTTATTGGCGCAGCGCACTGAAGCTTTCTTT. It yields the protein CASSLLAQRTEAFF.

This clonotype was seen many times. This chain uses TRBV27 with TRBJ2-1; TRBD1 matches 7 bases. The CDR3 contains 12 residues. Per the germline V gene, CDR1 is MNHEY and CDR2 is SMNVEV (reference sequence). Losses at the gene ends were 6 bases for V and 9 bases for J; bases not matched to a gene: 5. This CDR3 is CASRRQGTEQFF. The CDR3 region has the DNA TGTGCCAGCAGGCGACAGGGTACTGAGCAGTTCTTC.

This clonotype was found a few times. CDR3 sequence reads: CAISGGLGSYEQYF. The CDR3 DNA sequence: TGTGCCATCAGTGGGGGACTGGGGTCCTACGAGCAGTACTTC. This chain links TRBV10-3 with TRBJ2-7; D might be TRBD2 (6 bases). The CDR3 has 14 residues. CDR1 and CDR2 from the germline V gene are ENHRY and SYGVKD. Trimming left V 4 bases short and J 1 base short, with 11 bases between.

This clonotype is categorized as medium-sized. The gene calls are TRBV6-2 or TRBV6-3 and TRBJ2-1; D is ambiguous. Germline V gene sequence: CDR1 MNHEY, CDR2 SVGEGT. CDR3 length equals 11 residues. The V and J ends lost 2 bases and 8 bases respectively, with 4 bases between them. The CDR3 DNA follows: TGTGCCAGCAGTTACGATGATGAGCAGTTCTTC. It is translated as CASSYDDEQFF.

The chain employs TRBV4-3 and TRBJ2-2; perhaps D is TRBD1 or TRBD2 (5 bases each). Trimming stripped 0 bases from V and 5 bases from J, with 7 bases between. The CDR3 loop spans 14 amino acids. Germline V gene data show CDR1 as LGHNA and CDR2 as YSLEER. DNA for the CDR3: TGCGCCAGCAGCCAAGATGGGGGAACCGGGGAGCTGTTTTTT. It specifies CASSQDGGTGELFF.

The chain employs TRBV6-2 or TRBV6-3 and TRBJ2-7, with D possibly TRBD2 on 5 matching bases. The V end was cut by 2 bases, the J end by 4 bases, with 15 bases between. The CDR3 has 15 amino acids. The V gene's germline CDR1 is MNHEY and CDR2 SVGEGT. CDR3 DNA sequence: TGTGCCAGCAGTTACGGGTCAACTCCGGGATACGAGCAGTACTTC. Its protein is CASSYGSTPGYEQYF.

The table lists this clonotype with a few counts. CDR3 nucleotide sequence: TGCGCCAGCAGCGAAGGAGGGGGCTCAGAGACCCAGTACTTC. It codes for CASSEGGGSETQYF. V gene TRBV5-1 combines with J gene TRBJ2-5, with D perhaps TRBD1 (7 bases). Per germline, CDR1 SGHRS and CDR2 YFSETQ. The germline V and J ends were trimmed by 4 bases and 4 bases, with 14 bases remaining between them. The CDR3 is 14 residues long.

This clonotype showed up just a few times. This chain joins TRBV28 and TRBJ1-1; maybe TRBD1 (5 bases). This CDR3 is built from 13 residues. The V gene lost 7 bases and the J gene lost 7 bases, with 16 bases spanning the gap. In germline, CDR1 is MDHEN, CDR2 SYDVKM. DNA for the CDR3: TGTGCCAGCAAAGTCGGGGGAAGGGGTGAAGCTTTCTTT. This gives the protein CASKVGGRGEAFF.

The J gene is TRBJ2-1, the V gene TRBV4-3, with 15 positions matching TRBD2. The CDR3 is made up of 17 amino acids. J lost 8 bases, V lost 1 base, and 6 bases had no gene match. Germline CDR1 reads LGHNA; CDR2 reads YSLEER. CDR3 protein: CASSQGTGLAGGYEQFF. The CDR3 nucleotides read TGCGCCAGCAGCCAAGGGACGGGACTAGCGGGAGGCTATGAGCAGTTCTTC.